The sequence of this T cell receptor beta chain was determined in a study of radiation and T cells in renal cell carcinoma. Findings of the study overall: Pretreatment tumor biopsies were lacking, so baseline clonotypes are unknown. Top tumor clonotypes rose in blood 2 weeks post-radiation, then contracted.

The CDR3 loop spans 16 amino acids. The junction had 11 bases not matched to a gene; V was cut back by 8 bases and J by 0 bases. CDR1 is MDHEN and CDR2 is SYDVKM in the germline V gene. Documented time point: blood 4 weeks post-SBRT, at nephrectomy. Treatment defined: 15 Gy SBRT to primary tumor, nephrectomy 4 weeks later. Nephrectomy followed 15 Gy stereotactic body radiation by 4 weeks. Serial blood draws occurred at baseline and 2 and 4 weeks post-SBRT. Concerning this clone: What it recognizes is unknown.

Libraries were prepared by immunoSEQ multiplex PCR; TCRdb keeps only in-frame clonotypes and omits some of them. The table lists 130,000 to 150,000 clones, about 86% of them singletons. This sample comprised blood, obtained from a patient whose treatment included radiotherapy and nephrectomy. The V gene is TRBV28, the J gene TRBJ1-1, with 8 bases fitting TRBD1. The TCR comes from a woman aged 45-59 years with renal cell carcinoma. CDR3: CASGETGQEMNTEAFF. For the CDR3, the DNA is TGTGCCAGCGGGGAGACGGGACAGGAGATGAACACTGAAGCTTTCTTT.